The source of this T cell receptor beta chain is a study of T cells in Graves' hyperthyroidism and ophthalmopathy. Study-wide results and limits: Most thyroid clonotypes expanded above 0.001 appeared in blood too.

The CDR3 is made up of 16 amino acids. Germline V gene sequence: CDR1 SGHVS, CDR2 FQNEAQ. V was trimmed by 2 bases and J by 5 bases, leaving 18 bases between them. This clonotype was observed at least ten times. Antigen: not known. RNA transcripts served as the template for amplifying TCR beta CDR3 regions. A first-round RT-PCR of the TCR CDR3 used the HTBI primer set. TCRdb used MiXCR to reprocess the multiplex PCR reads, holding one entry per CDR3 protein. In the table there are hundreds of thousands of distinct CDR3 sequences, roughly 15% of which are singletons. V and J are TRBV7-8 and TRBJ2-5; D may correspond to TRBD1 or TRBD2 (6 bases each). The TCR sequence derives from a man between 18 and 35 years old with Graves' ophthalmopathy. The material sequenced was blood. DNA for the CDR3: TGTGCCAGCAGCTTAAGTTCCGGGGGCGCCGCCGAGACCCAGTACTTC. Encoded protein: CASSLSSGGAAETQYF.